What follows are 8 T cell receptor beta chains derived from one specimen sequenced in a study of blood T cells in healthy people across ages. It was with a sample-barcoded 5' primer and a J-beta primer mix that a second PCR of roughly 7 to 12 cycles was run. MiXCR, applied by TCRdb to the 5' RACE reads, yields one record per CDR3 protein. Altogether approximately 940,000 distinct CDR3 sequences are present, roughly 50% being singletons, with the ten largest covering roughly 13%. Sequenced input: blood. These receptors were collected from a man aged 30 to 45 in good health.

As to this clonotype: A read error may produce the germline difference seen at one junction end. V usage is TRBV6-5 and J usage is TRBJ2-3, with 7 bases lining up with TRBD1. Germline V gene data show CDR1 as MNHEY and CDR2 as SVGAGI. The CDR3 has 14 residues. CDR3 coding DNA: TGTGCCGGCAGTTACGGAAGGGGGCCAGATACGCAGTATTTT. Residues: CAGSYGRGPDTQYF.

The V gene is TRBV27, the J gene TRBJ1-2, with 7 bases aligning to TRBD1. V shed 0 bases and J 7 bases; nucleotides not matched to a gene: 5. The CDR3 runs 14 residues. Germline values: CDR1 MNHEY, CDR2 SMNVEV (reference sequence). DNA for the CDR3: TGTGCCAGCAGTTTATCCACAGGGGTCGGTGGCTACACCTTC. Protein: CASSLSTGVGGYTF.

V usage is TRBV12-3 or TRBV12-4 and J usage is TRBJ2-3; D is undetermined. This CDR3 has 15 amino acids. V was trimmed by 2 bases and J by 1 base, leaving 10 bases between them. CDR3 sequence (DNA): TGTGCCAGCAGTTTAAGAAGAGCCCGCACAGATACGCAGTATTTT. Its translation is CASSLRRARTDTQYF.

This rearrangement joins TRBV15 to TRBJ1-4; D is perhaps TRBD1 (5 bases). Deletions cut 0 bases from V and 7 bases from J, with 12 bases between. The germline V gene has CDR1 LNHNV and CDR2 YYDKDF (reference sequence). The CDR3 covers 15 residues. CDR3 region: CATSRERGTGEKLFF. The DNA of the CDR3 is TGTGCCACCAGCAGAGAACGAGGGACCGGTGAAAAACTGTTTTTT.

The chain joins TRBV4-3 to TRBJ1-2; D is perhaps TRBD1 (6 bases). Trimming cost V 0 bases and J 5 bases, with 13 bases left between them. The CDR3 runs to 15 residues. Germline CDR1 is LGHNA and CDR2 is YSLEER. CDR3: CASSQDRGARYGYTF. The CDR3 DNA is TGCGCCAGCAGCCAAGATAGGGGGGCCCGGTATGGCTACACCTTC.

V gene TRBV2 combines with J gene TRBJ2-3, with TRBD2 matching over 14 bases. The V segment lost 6 bases and the J segment 5 bases; nucleotides outside the gene matches: 7. Germline V lookup: CDR1 SNHLY, CDR2 FYNNEI. The CDR3 runs 16 residues. The CDR3 protein is CASRPGLAGVKDTQYF. CDR3 nucleotide sequence: TGTGCCAGCAGACCGGGACTAGCGGGGGTGAAAGATACGCAGTATTTT.

The sample holds a few counts of this clonotype. The chain employs TRBV27 and TRBJ2-4; D is ambiguous. The CDR3 length is 12 residues. The germline V and J ends were trimmed by 2 bases and 7 bases, with 6 bases remaining between them. Per the germline V gene, CDR1 is MNHEY and CDR2 is SMNVEV (reference sequence). CDR3 sequence: CASSLTGNIQYF. In DNA form, the CDR3 reads TGTGCCAGCAGTTTAACCGGGAACATTCAGTACTTC.

The V and J genes are TRBV30 and TRBJ1-5, with D perhaps TRBD1 (6 bases). The CDR3 consists of 16 residues. Trimming pared 0 bases from V and 0 bases from J, leaving 12 bases between. Germline CDR1 is GTSNPN and CDR2 is SVGIG (reference sequence). The CDR3 DNA sequence: TGTGCCTGGAGTGTACGGGGGCGGGGTAGCAATCAGCCCCAGCATTTT. Protein sequence: CAWSVRGRGSNQPQHF.